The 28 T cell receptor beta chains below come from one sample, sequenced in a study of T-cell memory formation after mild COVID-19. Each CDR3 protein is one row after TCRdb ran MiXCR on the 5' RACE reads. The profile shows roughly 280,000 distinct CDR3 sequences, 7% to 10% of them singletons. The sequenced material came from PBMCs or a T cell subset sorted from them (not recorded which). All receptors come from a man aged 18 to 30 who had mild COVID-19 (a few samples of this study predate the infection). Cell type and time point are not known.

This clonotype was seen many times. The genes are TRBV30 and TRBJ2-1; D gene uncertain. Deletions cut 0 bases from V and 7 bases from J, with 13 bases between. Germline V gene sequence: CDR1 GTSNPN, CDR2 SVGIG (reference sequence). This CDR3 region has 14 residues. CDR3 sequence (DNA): TGTGCCTGGAGTGTACGATTTTGGGATAATGAGCAGTTCTTC. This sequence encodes CAWSVRFWDNEQFF.

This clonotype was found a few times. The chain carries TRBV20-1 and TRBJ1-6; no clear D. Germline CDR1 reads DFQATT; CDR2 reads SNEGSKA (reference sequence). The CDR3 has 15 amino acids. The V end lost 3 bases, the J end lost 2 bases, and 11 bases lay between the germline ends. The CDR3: CSARLGVAYNSPLHF. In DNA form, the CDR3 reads TGCAGTGCTAGGCTCGGGGTGGCCTATAATTCACCCCTCCACTTT.

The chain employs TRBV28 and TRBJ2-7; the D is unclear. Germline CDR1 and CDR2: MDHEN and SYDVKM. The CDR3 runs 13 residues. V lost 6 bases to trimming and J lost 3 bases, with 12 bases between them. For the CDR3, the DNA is TGTGCCAGCAGCTTAGGGAATATCTACGAGCAGTACGTC. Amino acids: CASSLGNIYEQYV.

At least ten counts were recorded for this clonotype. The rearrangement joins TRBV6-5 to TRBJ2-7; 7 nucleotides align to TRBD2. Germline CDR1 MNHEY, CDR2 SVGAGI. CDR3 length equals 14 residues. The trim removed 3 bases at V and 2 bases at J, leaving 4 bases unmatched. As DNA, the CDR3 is TGTGCCAGCAGTTATTGGGGGGGAGCCTACGAGCAGTACTTC. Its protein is CASSYWGGAYEQYF.

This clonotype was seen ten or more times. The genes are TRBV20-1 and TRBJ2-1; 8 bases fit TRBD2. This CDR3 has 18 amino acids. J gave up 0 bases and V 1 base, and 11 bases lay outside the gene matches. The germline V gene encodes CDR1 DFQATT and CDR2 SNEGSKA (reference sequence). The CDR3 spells CSARGSGSGVSSYNEQFF. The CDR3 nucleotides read TGCAGTGCTAGAGGATCCGGTAGCGGGGTCAGCTCCTACAATGAGCAGTTCTTC.

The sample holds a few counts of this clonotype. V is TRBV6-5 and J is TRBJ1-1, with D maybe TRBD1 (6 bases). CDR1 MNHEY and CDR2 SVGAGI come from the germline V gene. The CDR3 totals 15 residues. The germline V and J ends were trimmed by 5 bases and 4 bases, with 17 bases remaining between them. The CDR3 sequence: CASSRLQGWSTEAFF. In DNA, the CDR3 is TGTGCCAGCAGTCGTTTACAGGGATGGAGCACTGAAGCTTTCTTT.

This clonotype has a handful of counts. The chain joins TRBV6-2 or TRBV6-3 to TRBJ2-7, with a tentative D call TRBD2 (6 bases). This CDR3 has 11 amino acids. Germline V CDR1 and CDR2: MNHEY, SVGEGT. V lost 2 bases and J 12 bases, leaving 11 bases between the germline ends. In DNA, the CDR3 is TGTGCCAGCAGTTACGGCGGGAAACGGTACTTC. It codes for CASSYGGKRYF.

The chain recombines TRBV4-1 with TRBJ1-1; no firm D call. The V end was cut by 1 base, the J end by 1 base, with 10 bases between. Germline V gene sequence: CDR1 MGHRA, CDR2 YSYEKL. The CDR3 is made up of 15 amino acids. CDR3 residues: CASSQVGPPNTEAFF. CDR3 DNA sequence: TGCGCCAGCAGCCAAGTCGGCCCACCGAACACTGAAGCTTTCTTT.

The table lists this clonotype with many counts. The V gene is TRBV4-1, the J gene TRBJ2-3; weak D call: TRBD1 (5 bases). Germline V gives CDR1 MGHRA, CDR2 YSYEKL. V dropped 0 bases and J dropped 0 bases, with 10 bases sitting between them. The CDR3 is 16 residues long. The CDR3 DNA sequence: TGCGCCAGCAGCCAAGAGGGGCTCCCTAGCACAGATACGCAGTATTTT. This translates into CASSQEGLPSTDTQYF.

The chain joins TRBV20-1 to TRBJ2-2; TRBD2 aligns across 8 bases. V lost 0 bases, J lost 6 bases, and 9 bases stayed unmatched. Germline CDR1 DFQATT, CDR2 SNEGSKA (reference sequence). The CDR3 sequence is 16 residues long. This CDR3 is CSARDSGARSPGELFF. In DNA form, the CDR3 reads TGCAGTGCTAGAGATAGCGGGGCGCGGTCACCCGGGGAGCTGTTTTTT.

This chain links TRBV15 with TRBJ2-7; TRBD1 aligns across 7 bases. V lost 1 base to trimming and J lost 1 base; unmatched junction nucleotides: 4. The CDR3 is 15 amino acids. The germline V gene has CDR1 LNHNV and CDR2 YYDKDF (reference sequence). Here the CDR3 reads CATSRGTGASYEQYF. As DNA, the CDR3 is TGTGCCACCAGCAGAGGGACAGGCGCTTCCTACGAGCAGTACTTC.

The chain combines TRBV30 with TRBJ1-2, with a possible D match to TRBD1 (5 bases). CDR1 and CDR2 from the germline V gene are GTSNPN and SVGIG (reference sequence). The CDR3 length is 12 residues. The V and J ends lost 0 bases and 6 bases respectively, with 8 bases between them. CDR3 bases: TGTGCCTGGAGTGTCGCCAGGGATGGCTACACCTTC. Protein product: CAWSVARDGYTF.

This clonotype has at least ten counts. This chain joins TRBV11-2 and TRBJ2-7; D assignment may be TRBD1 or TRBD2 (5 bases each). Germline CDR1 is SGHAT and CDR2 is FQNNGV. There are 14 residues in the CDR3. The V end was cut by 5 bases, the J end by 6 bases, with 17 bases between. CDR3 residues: CASSPPRERGEQYV. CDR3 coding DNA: TGTGCCAGCAGCCCCCCCAGGGAGCGTGGCGAGCAGTACGTC.

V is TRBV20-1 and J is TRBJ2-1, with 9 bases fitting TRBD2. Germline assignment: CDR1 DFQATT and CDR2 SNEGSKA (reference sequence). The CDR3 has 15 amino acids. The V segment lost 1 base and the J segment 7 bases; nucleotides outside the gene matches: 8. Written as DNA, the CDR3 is TGCAGTGCTAGAGCCCCGGCTAGCGGGGTAAATGAGCAGTTCTTC. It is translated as CSARAPASGVNEQFF.

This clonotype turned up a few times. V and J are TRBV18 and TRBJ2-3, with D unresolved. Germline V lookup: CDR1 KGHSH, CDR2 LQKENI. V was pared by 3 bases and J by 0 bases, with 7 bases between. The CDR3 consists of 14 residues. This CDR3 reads CASSPPGSTDTQYF. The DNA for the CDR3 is TGTGCCAGCTCACCTCCGGGTAGCACAGATACGCAGTATTTT.

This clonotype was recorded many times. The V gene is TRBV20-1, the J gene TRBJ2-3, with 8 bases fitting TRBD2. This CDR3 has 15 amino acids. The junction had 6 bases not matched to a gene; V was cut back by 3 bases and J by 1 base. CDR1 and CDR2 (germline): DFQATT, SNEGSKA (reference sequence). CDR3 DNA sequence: TGCAGTGCTAGCGGGGGGGCCGACGGCACAGATACGCAGTATTTT. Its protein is CSASGGADGTDTQYF.

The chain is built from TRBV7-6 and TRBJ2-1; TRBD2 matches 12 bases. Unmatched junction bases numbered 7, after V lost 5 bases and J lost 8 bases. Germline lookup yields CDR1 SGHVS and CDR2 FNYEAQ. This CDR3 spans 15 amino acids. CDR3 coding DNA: TGTGCCAGCAGCCCTCGGACTAGCGGGGAGGATGAGCAGTTCTTC. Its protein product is CASSPRTSGEDEQFF.

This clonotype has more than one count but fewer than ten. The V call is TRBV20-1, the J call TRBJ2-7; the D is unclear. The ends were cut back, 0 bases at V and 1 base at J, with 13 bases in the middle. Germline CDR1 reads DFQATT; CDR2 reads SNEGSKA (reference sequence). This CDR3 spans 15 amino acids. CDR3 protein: CSARDFQAPSYEQYF. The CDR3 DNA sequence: TGCAGTGCTAGAGATTTTCAGGCACCTTCCTACGAGCAGTACTTC.

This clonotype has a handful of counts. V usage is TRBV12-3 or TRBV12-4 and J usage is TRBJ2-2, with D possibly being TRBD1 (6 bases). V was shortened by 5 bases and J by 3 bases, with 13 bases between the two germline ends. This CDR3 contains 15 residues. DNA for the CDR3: TGTGCCAGCAGTATCCGGGACACCTACACCGGGGAGCTGTTTTTT. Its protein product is CASSIRDTYTGELFF.

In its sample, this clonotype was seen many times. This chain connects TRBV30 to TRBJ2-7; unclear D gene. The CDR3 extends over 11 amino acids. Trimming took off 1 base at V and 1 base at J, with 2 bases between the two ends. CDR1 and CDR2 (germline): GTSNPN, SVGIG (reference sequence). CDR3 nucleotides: TGTGCCTGGAGTGGATCCTACGAGCAGTACTTC. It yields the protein CAWSGSYEQYF. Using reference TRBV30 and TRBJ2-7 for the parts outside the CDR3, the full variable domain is SQTIHQWPATLVQPVGSPLSLECTVEGTSNPNLYWYRQAAGRGLQLLFYSVGIGQISSEVPQNLSASRPQDRQFILSSKKLLLSDSGFYLCAWSGSYEQYFGPGTRLTVT.

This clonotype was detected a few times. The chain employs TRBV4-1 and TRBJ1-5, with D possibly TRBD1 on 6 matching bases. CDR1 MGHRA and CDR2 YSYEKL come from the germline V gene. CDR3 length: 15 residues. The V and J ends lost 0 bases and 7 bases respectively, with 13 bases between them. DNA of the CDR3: TGCGCCAGCAGCCAAGAAAGGGGGGTAGGGCAGCCCCAGCATTTT. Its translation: CASSQERGVGQPQHF.

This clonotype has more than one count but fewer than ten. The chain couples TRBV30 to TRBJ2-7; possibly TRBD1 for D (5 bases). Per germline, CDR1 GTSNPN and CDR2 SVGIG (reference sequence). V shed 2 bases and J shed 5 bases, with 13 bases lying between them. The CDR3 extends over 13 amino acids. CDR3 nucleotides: TGTGCCTGGAGTTGGGGCTTTCAGGACGAGCAGTACTTC. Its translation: CAWSWGFQDEQYF.

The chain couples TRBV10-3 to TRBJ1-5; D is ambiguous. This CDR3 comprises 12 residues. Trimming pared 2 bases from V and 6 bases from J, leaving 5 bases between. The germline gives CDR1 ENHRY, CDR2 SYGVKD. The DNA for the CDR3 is TGTGCCATCAGTGAGGGCAGTCAGCCCCAGCATTTT. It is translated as CAISEGSQPQHF.

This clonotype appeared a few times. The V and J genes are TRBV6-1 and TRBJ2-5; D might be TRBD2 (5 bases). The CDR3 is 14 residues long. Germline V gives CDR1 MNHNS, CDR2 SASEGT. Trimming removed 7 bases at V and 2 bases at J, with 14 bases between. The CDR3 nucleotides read TGTGCCAGCAACGACCGGGGTATTCAAGAGACCCAGTACTTC. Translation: CASNDRGIQETQYF.

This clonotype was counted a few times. CDR3 bases: TGTGCCAGCAGTCCATGGACAGGGGGCACCTACAATGAGCAGTTCTTC. Translation: CASSPWTGGTYNEQFF. The rearrangement links TRBV6-2 or TRBV6-3 to TRBJ2-1; TRBD1 matches at 11 bases. CDR3 length: 16 amino acids. V shed 5 bases and J 2 bases; nucleotides not matched to a gene: 5. The germline CDR1 and CDR2 sequences are MNHEY and SVGEGT.

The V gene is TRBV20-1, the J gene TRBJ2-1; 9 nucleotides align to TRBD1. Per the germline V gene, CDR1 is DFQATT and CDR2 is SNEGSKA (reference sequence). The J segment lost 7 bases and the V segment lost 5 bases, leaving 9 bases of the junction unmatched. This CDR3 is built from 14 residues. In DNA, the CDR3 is TGCAGTGCTTCAGACGGGACAGGGCGGAATGAGCAGTTCTTC. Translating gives CSASDGTGRNEQFF.

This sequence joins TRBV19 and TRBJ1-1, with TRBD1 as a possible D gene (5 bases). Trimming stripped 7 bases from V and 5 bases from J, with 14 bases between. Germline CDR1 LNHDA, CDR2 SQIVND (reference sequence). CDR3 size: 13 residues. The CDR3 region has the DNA TGTGCCAGTACCCGACTCCGGGGGACTGAAGCTTTCTTT. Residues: CASTRLRGTEAFF.

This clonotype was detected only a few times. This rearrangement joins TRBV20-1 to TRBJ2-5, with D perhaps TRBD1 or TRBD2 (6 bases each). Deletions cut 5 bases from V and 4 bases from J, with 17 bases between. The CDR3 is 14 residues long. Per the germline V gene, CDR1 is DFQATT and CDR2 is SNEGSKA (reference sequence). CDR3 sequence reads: CSAPRGRGRETQYF. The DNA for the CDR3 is TGCAGTGCTCCCCGGGGCCGGGGGCGAGAGACCCAGTACTTC.